This TCR beta chain was observed in a study of T cell repertoires in aging, cancer and after chemotherapy. A mixed TRB-A/B primer pool amplified rearranged TRB by multiplex touch-down PCR. From the multiplex PCR reads, TCRdb called clonotypes with MiXCR, one entry per CDR3 protein. The table shows 1,300 to 1,500 distinct CDR3 sequences, with approximately 26% occurring only once. This CDR3 contains 13 residues. The germline V gene encodes CDR1 MDHEN and CDR2 SYDVKM. The V end lost 8 bases, the J end lost 1 base, and 11 bases lay between the germline ends. Peripheral blood genomic DNA, not sorted cells or RNA, was the template.

Material for sequencing was blood. V and J are TRBV28 and TRBJ1-2; tentatively, D is TRBD1 (6 bases). The source is a human donor with a blood cancer. The chain's CDR3 is CASRARGNYGYTF. CDR3 nucleotide sequence: TGTGCCAGCCGTGCCAGGGGTAACTATGGCTACACCTTC.